These 15 T cell receptor beta chains were all obtained from the same sample, sequenced in a study of T cell repertoires in ileal Crohn's disease. The data were produced by immunoSEQ multiplex PCR, yet TCRdb's version contains in-frame clones alone and is incomplete. This table has roughly 4,000 clones, roughly 93% appearing once. The sequenced sample was ileal tissue. The origin of the receptors is an adult with Crohn's disease.

This clone appeared a single time. The J gene is TRBJ2-2, the V gene TRBV11-3; unclear D gene. Germline CDR1 is SGHNT and CDR2 is YENEEA. The CDR3 runs to 14 residues. V lost 0 bases to trimming and J lost 4 bases, with 6 bases between them. For the CDR3, the DNA is TGTGCCAGCAGCTTAGAAACCCCCACCGGGGAGCTGTTTTTT. The encoded protein is CASSLETPTGELFF.

The chain carries TRBV27 and TRBJ2-4; the D is unclear. Germline CDR1 is MNHEY and CDR2 is SMNVEV (reference sequence). The CDR3 is 13 amino acids. The V end lost 0 bases, the J end lost 3 bases, and 3 bases lay between the germline ends. CDR3 in DNA: TGTGCCAGCAGTTTATCGGTCAAAAACATTCAGTACTTC. As protein: CASSLSVKNIQYF.

The rearrangement uses TRBV6-1 and TRBJ2-1; 13 positions agree with TRBD2. Germline CDR1 and CDR2: MNHNS and SASEGT. CDR3 length equals 17 residues. V shed 3 bases and J 6 bases; nucleotides not matched to a gene: 8. The CDR3 DNA reads as TGTGCCAGCAGTGAGAATGGACTAGCGGGAGTCGGCAATGAGCAGTTCTTC. This gives the protein CASSENGLAGVGNEQFF.

The rearrangement links TRBV28 to TRBJ1-2, with D possibly TRBD1 on 5 matching bases. The CDR3 has 13 residues. The V gene's germline CDR1 is MDHEN and CDR2 SYDVKM. V shed 7 bases and J shed 8 bases, with 17 bases lying between them. This CDR3 reads CASTGGKDKGYTF. The CDR3 DNA reads as TGTGCCAGCACGGGGGGGAAAGATAAGGGCTACACCTTC.

J is TRBJ1-1 and V is TRBV6-1, with D tentatively TRBD1 (5 bases). The germline CDR1 and CDR2 sequences are MNHNS and SASEGT. V was clipped by 4 bases and J by 8 bases, with 11 bases between them. The CDR3 totals 12 residues. CDR3 in amino acids: CASSGRGGEAFF. The CDR3 DNA reads as TGTGCCAGCAGTGGGCGTGGGGGAGAAGCTTTCTTT.

The J gene is TRBJ2-1, the V gene TRBV11-3; TRBD1 might be the D (6 bases). V lost 1 base, J lost 6 bases, and 13 bases lay in between. Germline V gene lookup returns CDR1 SGHNT and CDR2 YENEEA. The CDR3 sequence is 15 residues long. The CDR3 is CASSLGWTVPNEQFF. As DNA, the CDR3 is TGTGCCAGCAGCTTAGGCTGGACAGTCCCCAATGAGCAGTTCTTC. The full variable domain, with the rest looked up from reference TRBV11-3 and TRBJ2-1, is EAGVVQSPRYKIIEKKQPVAFWCNPISGHNTLYWYLQNLGQGPELLIRYENEEAVDDSQLPKDRFSAERLKGVDSTLKIQPAELGDSAVYLCASSLGWTVPNEQFFGPGTRLTVL.

The chain carries TRBV7-3 and TRBJ2-5; TRBD2 aligns across 13 bases. This CDR3 contains 15 residues. From germline, CDR1 is SGHTA and CDR2 FQGTGA. V shed 5 bases, J shed 5 bases, and the junction held 5 bases outside the gene matches. CDR3 sequence reads: CASSTSGRAGETQYF. As DNA, the CDR3 is TGTGCCAGCAGCACTAGCGGGAGGGCCGGGGAGACCCAGTACTTC.

J is TRBJ2-7 and V is TRBV9; the D call may be TRBD1 or TRBD2 (5 bases each). CDR1 SGDLS and CDR2 YYNGEE come from the germline V gene. V dropped 0 bases and J dropped 0 bases, with 7 bases sitting between them. This CDR3 comprises 14 residues. The CDR3 nucleotides are TGTGCCAGCAGCGTAGGGGGGAGCTCCTACGAGCAGTACTTC. Amino acid sequence: CASSVGGSSYEQYF.

The chain's CDR3 is CASSPDGFLVTGELFF. In nucleotides, the CDR3 is TGTGCCAGCAGCCCAGACGGGTTTCTGGTCACCGGGGAGCTGTTTTTT. J is TRBJ2-2 and V is TRBV5-4; D is uncertain. Looked up from germline, CDR1 is SGHNT and CDR2 is YYREEE (reference sequence). Trimming removed 4 bases from V and 4 bases from J, with 17 bases in between. The CDR3 runs to 16 residues.

The rearrangement uses TRBV18 and TRBJ2-5; 9 bases align to TRBD1. J was trimmed by 5 bases and V by 1 base; bases with no gene match: 8. Per the germline V gene, CDR1 is KGHSH and CDR2 is LQKENI. The CDR3 has 16 amino acids. CDR3 sequence (DNA): TGTGCCAGCTCACCACAAACAGGGGGCTCGGGGGAGACCCAGTACTTC. The encoded protein is CASSPQTGGSGETQYF.

This rearrangement joins TRBV19 to TRBJ2-5, with D tentatively TRBD1 or TRBD2 (5 bases each). V was shortened by 7 bases and J by 7 bases, with 13 bases between the two germline ends. The CDR3 runs to 12 residues. Germline loops: CDR1 LNHDA, CDR2 SQIVND (reference sequence). The CDR3 bases are TGTGCCAGTACTGGGTTGAGGGGGACCCAGTACTTC. Protein product: CASTGLRGTQYF.

The gene calls are TRBV11-1 and TRBJ1-1, with TRBD1 as a possible D gene (6 bases). V was shortened by 3 bases and J by 5 bases, with 13 bases between the two germline ends. The V gene's germline CDR1 is SGHAT and CDR2 FQDESV (reference sequence). The CDR3 has 14 amino acids. CDR3 in amino acids: CASSFSRGGTEAFF. CDR3 nucleotide sequence: TGTGCCAGCAGCTTTTCCCGAGGGGGGACTGAAGCTTTCTTT.

Here the CDR3 DNA reads TGTGCCAGCCGGGACAACTCCTACGAGCAGTACTTC. It encodes CASRDNSYEQYF. The V and J genes are TRBV27 and TRBJ2-7; D might be TRBD1 (6 bases). Germline CDR1 and CDR2: MNHEY and SMNVEV (reference sequence). V was pared by 8 bases and J by 0 bases, with 8 bases between. This CDR3 spans 12 amino acids.

This chain links TRBV19 with TRBJ1-5; D is uncertain. This CDR3 spans 16 amino acids. Germline V CDR1 and CDR2: LNHDA, SQIVND (reference sequence). V lost 6 bases and J lost 1, with 16 bases in between. CDR3 sequence (DNA): TGTGCCAGTAGCGGTCCTCAGATTGCGAGCAATCAGCCCCAGCATTTT. It is translated as CASSGPQIASNQPQHF.

The chain links TRBV6-4 to TRBJ2-3; D call uncertain. The CDR3 has 14 residues. V lost 6 bases, J lost 2 bases, and 12 bases lay in between. CDR1 MRHNA and CDR2 SNTAGT come from the germline V gene. CDR3 amino acids: CASSPQASTDTQYF. The CDR3, as DNA: TGTGCCAGCAGCCCCCAGGCCTCCACAGATACGCAGTATTTT.